In its sample, the clone carrying this T cell receptor beta chain was seen once. These data are taken from a study of cytomegalovirus exposure and HLA in healthy donors. Germline CDR1 SNHLY, CDR2 FYNNEI. The CDR3 has 14 residues. Between the trimmed V and J ends, which lost 8 bases and 7 bases, there was a span of 17 bases. Only in-frame clones appear in the TCRdb table, and some are missing; sequencing was by immunoSEQ multiplex PCR. The sample yields 250,000 to 300,000 clones, about 90% seen once. The sequenced sample was PBMCs. The clonotype originates from a woman in her late teens or twenties in good health and CMV-seronegative. This chain uses TRBV2 with TRBJ1-4, with D perhaps matching TRBD1 (6 bases). The CDR3, as DNA: TGTGCCAGCTCCGGAACAGGGTATATTGAAAAACTGTTTTTT. This codes for CASSGTGYIEKLFF.